The rows below give T cell receptor beta chains drawn from one sample of a study of OX40 agonist ivuxolimab in advanced cancers. The data were produced by immunoSEQ multiplex PCR, yet TCRdb's version contains in-frame clones alone and is incomplete. The sample yields some 50,000 clones, 75% to 90% seen once. This specimen was CD4+ or CD8+ T cells sorted from blood, taken in a trial of the OX40 agonist ivuxolimab. These receptors originate from an adult with an advanced solid tumor such as melanoma, head and neck, liver or kidney cancer. The CDR3 runs from the conserved cysteine through the conserved F or W. A D gene is named only where the DNA matches it firmly. A clone size is listed for some rows: how often the clone was seen (once, few, many), or a class if it is expanded.

v_call	d_call	clone_size	cdr3_aa
TRBV2	-	few	CASSESRATYGYTF
TRBV15	-	-	CATSSNSYEQYF
TRBV19	-	-	CATGGQGLVF
TRBV29-1	-	-	CSVAGLENEQYF
TRBV19	TRBD2	once	CASSPEVAGRTYNEQFF
TRBV11-2	TRBD1	-	CASSPPDRAIYEQYF
TRBV2	-	-	CASSEDISSYNEQFF
TRBV5-5	TRBD2	-	CASSWTSGQETQYF
TRBV27	TRBD1	-	CASSYGTGGVEQYF
TRBV14	-	-	CASSKARTDNYGYTF
TRBV6-5	TRBD1	few	CASSGQGVEKLFF
TRBV6-5	-	-	CASSYGVGSEKLFF
TRBV10-3	-	-	CAITGSFYDGYTF
TRBV7-9	-	-	CASSLEGYQETQYF
TRBV2	TRBD1	once	CASRPGQRAFF
TRBV5-1	-	-	CASSPDPLHTHLGYTF
TRBV30	-	-	CAWSWVGTDEQYF
TRBV6-5	-	once	CASSYPGNTEAFF
TRBV15	-	-	CATSRDPWPDSNEKLFF
TRBV7-6	-	-	CASSQRASGRDHQPQHF
TRBV19	-	-	CASSISGLGSPLHF
TRBV11-2	-	-	CASSSSLGTVPKEQYF
TRBV5-8	-	-	CASSLGTSITKNIQYF
TRBV7-2	TRBD2	-	CASSEPGLAGGPNTGELFF
TRBV7-9	-	-	CASSITGDYNEQFF
TRBV10-2	-	-	CASSEWSITGELFF
TRBV7-3	TRBD2	-	CASSLLAGVYEQYF
TRBV7-8	TRBD2	-	CASSLAFLLKDGRSIETQYF
TRBV29-1	-	-	CSPIDTYNEQFF
TRBV5-6	TRBD1	-	CASSFRQGARTEAFF
TRBV9	-	-	CASSVAGLAKNIQYF
TRBV6-5	TRBD2	-	CASRIAGGRTDTQYF
TRBV7-9	-	-	CASSFGGSEQPQHF
TRBV19	-	once	CASSPGSGGYEQYF
TRBV19	TRBD1	-	CASSTERTGREKLFF
TRBV6-5	-	once	CASSLAGASQETQYF
TRBV11-2	TRBD2	-	CATGLAHYEQYF
TRBV7-9	-	-	CASSSFRDKQETQYF
TRBV6-5	-	-	CASSYPRPEAFF
TRBV5-8	-	-	CASSLDTDTQYF
TRBV6-1	-	-	CASSDFIWESFF
TRBV14	TRBD2	-	CASSQDQRGSTDTQYF
TRBV7-2	-	-	CASSFRSGPSREQYF
TRBV7-9	-	once	CASSLLGEQFF
TRBV9	-	-	CASSPEGQVYEQYF
TRBV19	TRBD1	-	CASSIAGTGPLTEAFF
TRBV27	-	-	CANPLSDGGSGTSVFYEQYF
TRBV27	-	-	CASSYRPDTQYF
TRBV19	-	-	CASSPAGEGYEQYF
TRBV11-2	TRBD1	-	CASSLKDRDHEQYF
TRBV10-2	TRBD1	few	CASMAGGGYEQYF
TRBV6-6	TRBD1	-	CASSYGTGSSYEQYF
TRBV2	TRBD2	-	CASSGQGLAGAYNEQFF
TRBV6-5	TRBD1	few	CASKPQGAGNQPQHF
TRBV27	TRBD2	-	CASSLSSSAGGPGSPGELFF
TRBV10-2	-	once	CASSERQGTYEQYF
TRBV25-1	TRBD2	-	CASSEAFGRASEQFF
TRBV30	TRBD2	-	CAWSPGRGTYNEQFF
TRBV11-2	-	-	CASSLGPIYEQYF
TRBV5-4	TRBD2	-	CASSLGLATYEQYF